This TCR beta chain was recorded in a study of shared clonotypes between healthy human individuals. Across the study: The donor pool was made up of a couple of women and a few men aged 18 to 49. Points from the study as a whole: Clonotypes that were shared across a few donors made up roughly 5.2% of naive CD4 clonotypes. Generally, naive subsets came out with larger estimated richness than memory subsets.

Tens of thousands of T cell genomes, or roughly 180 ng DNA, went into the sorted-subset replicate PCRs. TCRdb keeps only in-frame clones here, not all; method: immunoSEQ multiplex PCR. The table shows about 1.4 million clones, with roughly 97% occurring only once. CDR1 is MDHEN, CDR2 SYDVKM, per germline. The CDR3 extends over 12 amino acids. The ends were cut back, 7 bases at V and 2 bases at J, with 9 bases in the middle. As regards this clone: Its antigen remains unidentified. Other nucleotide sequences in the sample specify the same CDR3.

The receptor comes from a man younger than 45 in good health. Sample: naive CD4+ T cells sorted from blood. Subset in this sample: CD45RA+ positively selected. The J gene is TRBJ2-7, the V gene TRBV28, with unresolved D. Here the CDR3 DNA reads TGTGCCAGCACCCGTCTCCCCTACGAGCAGTACTTC. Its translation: CASTRLPYEQYF.